The clone carrying this T cell receptor beta chain has ten or more counts. Antigen unknown. This specimen comes from a study of neurological immune-mediated disorders. Overall study findings and caveats: None of the CDR3 amino acid sequences of expanded clones recurred across subjects, suggesting private repertoires in all groups.

Deletions cut 6 bases from V and 3 bases from J, with 11 bases between. The CDR3 contains 13 residues. TCRdb processed the 5' RACE reads anew with MiXCR; each CDR3 protein has one entry. The top ten hold 6% to 9% of the sample, which has nearly 60,000 distinct CDR3 sequences, about 3.7% seen once. This chain links TRBV12-3 or TRBV12-4 with TRBJ1-1; D unclear. This clonotype was sampled from a woman aged 55-70 years with multiple sclerosis. Material: PBMCs. The CDR3 DNA sequence: TGTGCCAGCAGCCCCATGGGGTACACTGAAGCTTTCTTT. Encoded protein: CASSPMGYTEAFF.